This T cell receptor (beta chain) was captured in a study of CD8 T cells in ankylosing spondylitis. Losses at the gene ends were 4 bases for V and 4 bases for J; bases not matched to a gene: 7. Per the germline V gene, CDR1 is MGHRA and CDR2 is YSYEKL. CDR3 length: 15 amino acids. TCRdb called the 5' RACE reads again in MiXCR, with one record for every CDR3 protein. The table records about 250,000 distinct CDR3 sequences, roughly 32% of them present only once. This receptor was obtained from a male donor with ankylosing spondylitis or in good health (not recorded which). Specimen: blood, either unsorted or a sorted T cell fraction (not recorded which). The rearrangement links TRBV4-1 to TRBJ1-3, with 7 bases fitting TRBD1. In DNA form, the CDR3 reads TGCGCCAGCAGCCTTCGACAGGGAACCGGAAACACCATATATTTT. Residues: CASSLRQGTGNTIYF.